This is a list of T cell receptor beta chains from one sample in a study of control samples from healthy donors and cancer patients. Only in-frame clones appear in the TCRdb table, and some are missing; sequencing was by immunoSEQ multiplex PCR. Here the sample spans about 69,000 clones, around 90% being singletons. The sample taken for sequencing was PBMCs. All receptors come from a man aged 55-75 years with colorectal cancer. Both conserved end residues are part of each CDR3. Each record gives: J gene, CDR3 length, V gene, clone size, D gene, CDR3 protein, CDR3 DNA. D genes are given only for firm matches. Expanded clones get a size class; other rows say once, few or many, or leave the size out.

TRBJ1-1	14	TRBV3-1/TRBV3-2	NA	NA	CASSLAGARTEAFF	TGTGCCAGCAGTTTGGCGGGGGCTCGCACTGAAGCTTTCTTT
TRBJ1-2	15	TRBV5-5	NA	NA	CASSRTGALIYGYTF	TGTGCCAGCAGCCGGACGGGGGCCCTCATCTATGGCTACACCTTC
TRBJ1-1	14	TRBV27	NA	TRBD1	CASRRGDRGPEAFF	TGTGCCAGCAGAAGAGGGGACAGGGGGCCTGAAGCTTTCTTT
TRBJ1-6	14	TRBV18	NA	NA	CASSQSSYNSPLHF	TGTGCCAGCTCACAGAGCTCCTATAATTCACCCCTCCACTTT
TRBJ2-3	17	TRBV7-9	NA	TRBD2	CASSWPEGRGSTDTQYF	TGTGCCAGCAGCTGGCCCGAGGGGCGGGGGAGCACAGATACGCAGTATTTT
TRBJ1-6	13	TRBV10-1	NA	NA	CASSDLGNSPLHF	TGCGCCAGCAGTGACTTGGGCAATTCACCCCTCCACTTT
TRBJ2-7	14	TRBV3-1/TRBV3-2	once	NA	CARRGRGASYEQYF	TGTGCCCGCAGGGGGCGGGGGGCATCCTACGAGCAGTACTTC
TRBJ1-2	14	TRBV5-1	once	TRBD1	CASSTGQELFGYTF	TGCGCCAGCAGCACCGGACAGGAACTTTTTGGCTACACCTTC
TRBJ2-5	14	TRBV7-7	once	NA	CASSPSRSTETQYF	TGTGCCAGCAGCCCCTCTAGGAGTACAGAGACCCAGTACTTC
TRBJ1-4	14	TRBV6-5	NA	TRBD1	CASSRDRVYEKLFF	TGTGCCAGCAGCCGGGACAGGGTGTATGAAAAACTGTTTTTT
TRBJ2-2	14	TRBV6-5	NA	TRBD1	CASNRDRGTGELFF	TGTGCCAGCAACCGGGACAGGGGTACCGGGGAGCTGTTTTTT
TRBJ2-3	18	TRBV5-1	NA	NA	CASSLVIRTPSSTDTQYF	TGCGCCAGCAGCTTGGTGATAAGGACACCTAGTAGCACAGATACGCAGTATTTT
TRBJ1-4	13	TRBV7-2	NA	NA	CASSLGGSEKLFF	TGTGCCAGCAGCTTAGGGGGGAGTGAAAAACTGTTTTTT
TRBJ1-5	13	TRBV2	NA	NA	CASSVRTNQPQHF	TGTGCCAGCAGTGTCAGAACCAATCAGCCCCAGCATTTT
TRBJ2-5	14	TRBV9	once	NA	CASSRSRALETQYF	TGTGCCAGCAGTCGGAGTAGGGCCCTGGAGACCCAGTACTTC
TRBJ1-1	15	TRBV14	NA	NA	CASSQLGRGNTEAFF	TGTGCCAGCAGCCAACTCGGTCGGGGGAACACTGAAGCTTTCTTT
TRBJ2-3	17	TRBV15	NA	NA	CATSRDPGSGDTDTQYF	TGTGCCACCAGCAGAGACCCGGGTTCAGGGGACACAGATACGCAGTATTTT
TRBJ1-5	14	TRBV5-5	NA	TRBD1	CASSQTGGNQPQHF	TGTGCCAGCAGCCAGACAGGGGGCAATCAGCCCCAGCATTTT
TRBJ1-1	13	TRBV18	NA	NA	CASSLDRNTEAFF	TGTGCCAGCTCACTCGACAGGAACACTGAAGCTTTCTTT
TRBJ1-5	13	TRBV19	NA	TRBD1	CAASGTADQPQHF	TGTGCCGCCTCCGGGACAGCCGATCAGCCCCAGCATTTT
TRBJ1-2	14	TRBV6-5	NA	NA	CASSPIDKSYGYTF	TGTGCCAGCAGTCCCATTGACAAGTCTTATGGCTACACCTTC
TRBJ2-3	15	TRBV4-2	NA	TRBD2	CASSQRLAGTDTQYF	TGTGCCAGCAGCCAACGATTAGCGGGAACAGATACGCAGTATTTT
TRBJ1-1	15	TRBV5-1	NA	NA	CASSLRGAANTEAFF	TGCGCCAGCAGCTTACGGGGGGCGGCGAACACTGAAGCTTTCTTT
TRBJ1-2	15	TRBV21-1	NA	NA	CASSNSGQVLYGYTF	TGTGCCAGCAGCAACTCGGGACAAGTTCTTTATGGCTACACCTTC
TRBJ2-1	18	TRBV4-3	NA	TRBD2	CASSQMPAVSGGGHEQFF	TGCGCCAGCAGCCAGATGCCCGCCGTAAGCGGGGGGGGTCATGAGCAGTTCTTC
TRBJ2-6	18	TRBV18	NA	TRBD1	CASSPRTGALSGANVLTF	TGTGCCAGCTCACCCAGGACAGGGGCACTGTCTGGGGCCAACGTCCTGACTTTC